A selection of T cell receptor beta chains follows, all from one sample in a study of cytomegalovirus exposure and HLA in healthy donors. Produced via immunoSEQ multiplex PCR; TCRdb's table is partial and in-frame only. The sample contains under 200,000 clones, roughly 80% of which appear only once. The specimen sequenced was PBMCs. These receptors all stem from a woman between 18 and 30 years old in good health and CMV-seronegative. The CDR3 runs from the conserved cysteine through the conserved F or W. The D gene is left open where the match is weak.

v_call: TRBV10-1
d_call: TRBD2
j_call: TRBJ2-3
cdr3_aa: CASSDGTSDTDTQYF

v_call: TRBV11-3
d_call: TRBD2
j_call: TRBJ2-1
cdr3_aa: CASSLGLAGHNEQFF

v_call: TRBV5-1
d_call: -
j_call: TRBJ2-1
cdr3_aa: CASSLVSPPREQFF

v_call: TRBV15
d_call: -
j_call: TRBJ2-7
cdr3_aa: CATSRDRGGEQYF

v_call: TRBV5-4
d_call: TRBD1
j_call: TRBJ1-1
cdr3_aa: CASSLGGQGNTEAFF

v_call: TRBV5-1
d_call: -
j_call: TRBJ2-7
cdr3_aa: CASSQDRDGYEQYF

v_call: TRBV27
d_call: -
j_call: TRBJ2-7
cdr3_aa: CASSFSSRAIPYEQYF

v_call: TRBV7-9
d_call: -
j_call: TRBJ2-7
cdr3_aa: CASSPLEEGGEQYF

v_call: TRBV6-1
d_call: TRBD2
j_call: TRBJ2-2
cdr3_aa: CASRSGTRAGELFF

v_call: TRBV2
d_call: -
j_call: TRBJ2-3
cdr3_aa: CASRGGSGTDTQYF

v_call: TRBV6-5
d_call: -
j_call: TRBJ2-2
cdr3_aa: CASSWQGHTGELFF

v_call: TRBV5-4
d_call: -
j_call: TRBJ2-1
cdr3_aa: CASSLEGSNEQFF

v_call: TRBV4-1
d_call: -
j_call: TRBJ2-7
cdr3_aa: CASSHAVVGGQSYEQYF

v_call: TRBV25-1
d_call: -
j_call: TRBJ1-6
cdr3_aa: CASSQGYSYNSPLHF

v_call: TRBV27
d_call: -
j_call: TRBJ2-2
cdr3_aa: CASTTTGLYGELFF

v_call: TRBV18
d_call: -
j_call: TRBJ2-3
cdr3_aa: CASFRGDTQYF

v_call: TRBV2
d_call: TRBD1
j_call: TRBJ1-6
cdr3_aa: CASSEGTGVNSPLHF

v_call: TRBV2
d_call: -
j_call: TRBJ2-7
cdr3_aa: CASMSQRIYEQYF

v_call: TRBV27
d_call: TRBD1
j_call: TRBJ2-7
cdr3_aa: CASSPTTGITYEQYF

v_call: TRBV25-1
d_call: -
j_call: TRBJ1-1
cdr3_aa: CASSVPGGRNTEAFF

v_call: TRBV5-6
d_call: -
j_call: TRBJ2-1
cdr3_aa: CASSLVSSSSYNEQFF

v_call: TRBV6-5
d_call: -
j_call: TRBJ2-4
cdr3_aa: CASSYSTLGNKNIQYF

v_call: TRBV5-1
d_call: TRBD2
j_call: TRBJ2-5
cdr3_aa: CASSLESGRGETQYF

v_call: TRBV19
d_call: TRBD1
j_call: TRBJ2-5
cdr3_aa: CASTVTGASTKETQYF

v_call: TRBV14
d_call: -
j_call: TRBJ2-7
cdr3_aa: CASSQTGDEQYF

v_call: TRBV7-9
d_call: TRBD1
j_call: TRBJ1-5
cdr3_aa: CASSLPPGTERDSNQPQHF

v_call: TRBV30
d_call: TRBD1
j_call: TRBJ1-6
cdr3_aa: CAWTGTGASPLHF

v_call: TRBV12-5
d_call: -
j_call: TRBJ2-3
cdr3_aa: CASGTLGTDTQYF

v_call: TRBV15
d_call: TRBD2
j_call: TRBJ2-1
cdr3_aa: CATSGGTESGSYEQFF

v_call: TRBV4-3
d_call: -
j_call: TRBJ1-2
cdr3_aa: CASSQVTGIYYGYTF

v_call: TRBV6-5
d_call: -
j_call: TRBJ2-1
cdr3_aa: CASTSRIKINNEQFF

v_call: TRBV5-6
d_call: -
j_call: TRBJ1-2
cdr3_aa: CASSLWWQGWGYTF

v_call: TRBV28
d_call: TRBD2
j_call: TRBJ2-3
cdr3_aa: CASGASGRNVGTDTQYF

v_call: TRBV11-3
d_call: -
j_call: TRBJ1-1
cdr3_aa: CASSYSLNTEAFF

v_call: TRBV5-1
d_call: TRBD1
j_call: TRBJ2-1
cdr3_aa: CASSSGQGALYNEQFF

v_call: TRBV6-5
d_call: TRBD2
j_call: TRBJ2-1
cdr3_aa: CASSAPGLAVNEQFF

v_call: TRBV7-3
d_call: -
j_call: TRBJ1-1
cdr3_aa: CASSLNRLTEAFF

v_call: TRBV6-5
d_call: TRBD1
j_call: TRBJ2-3
cdr3_aa: CASSKDRGRGDTQYF

v_call: TRBV6-1
d_call: -
j_call: TRBJ2-1
cdr3_aa: CATDKGVYEQFF

v_call: TRBV28
d_call: TRBD2
j_call: TRBJ2-2
cdr3_aa: CATLLGTILTGELFF

v_call: TRBV29-1
d_call: TRBD2
j_call: TRBJ2-3
cdr3_aa: CSVDSGRGTSTDTQYF

v_call: TRBV6-5
d_call: -
j_call: TRBJ2-7
cdr3_aa: CASSSRTTYEQYF

v_call: TRBV27
d_call: -
j_call: TRBJ2-1
cdr3_aa: CASSFGDYSYNEQFF

v_call: TRBV5-1
d_call: -
j_call: TRBJ1-5
cdr3_aa: CASSLEPGNQPQHF

v_call: TRBV14
d_call: TRBD2
j_call: TRBJ2-1
cdr3_aa: CASSPLAGVGNEQFF

v_call: TRBV10-3
d_call: -
j_call: TRBJ1-1
cdr3_aa: CAISDIGGNTEAFF